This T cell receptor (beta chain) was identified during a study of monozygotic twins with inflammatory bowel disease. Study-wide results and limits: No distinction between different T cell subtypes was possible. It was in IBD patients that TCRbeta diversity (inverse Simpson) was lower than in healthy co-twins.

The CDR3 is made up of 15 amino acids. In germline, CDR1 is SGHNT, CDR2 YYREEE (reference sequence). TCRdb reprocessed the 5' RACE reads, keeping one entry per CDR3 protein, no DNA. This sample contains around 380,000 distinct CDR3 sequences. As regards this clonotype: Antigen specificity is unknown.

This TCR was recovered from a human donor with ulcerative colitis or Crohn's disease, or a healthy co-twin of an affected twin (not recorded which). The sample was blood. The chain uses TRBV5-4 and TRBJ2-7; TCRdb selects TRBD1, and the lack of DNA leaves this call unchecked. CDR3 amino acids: CASSPWVGGTYEQYF.